This T cell receptor beta chain was profiled in a study of blood T cell repertoires in COVID-19. Study overall: Material from acute and convalescent COVID-19 was sourced from the United States, Italy and Spain.

This table comes from immunoSEQ multiplex PCR, and its TCRdb copy is limited to in-frame clones, with some not included. The sample has several thousand clones, roughly 90% seen once. The V end was cut by 2 bases, the J end by 7 bases, with 12 bases between. The germline gives CDR1 MNHEY, CDR2 SVGAGI. The CDR3 spans 15 residues. The V call is TRBV6-5, the J call TRBJ1-6; D perhaps matches TRBD1 (6 bases). Material: peripheral blood. The sequence was collected from a man aged 60-69 years with acute or convalescent COVID-19. The CDR3 region is CASSYAPDRNSPLHF. CDR3 DNA sequence: TGTGCCAGCAGTTACGCCCCGGACAGAAATTCACCCCTCCACTTT.